This T cell receptor (beta chain) was sequenced for a study of neurological immune-mediated disorders. Study in general: The approximately 35 multiple sclerosis patients comprised around 31 relapsing-remitting and 3 secondary progressive cases. General study points: Phylogenetic grouping assigned the repertoires of 18 of 34 multiple sclerosis patients to one related-CDR3 cluster, which constitutes a possible signature. No clinical or MRI feature was associated with the multiple sclerosis repertoire cluster.

The cDNA was synthesized by means of template-switch 5'RACE, which was carried out with 10-nucleotide random UMIs. One entry per CDR3 protein results from TCRdb running MiXCR on the 5' RACE reads. The sample gives fewer than 50,000 distinct CDR3 sequences, 2% to 3% of which show up once; around 12% is in the top ten. This clonotype was counted at least ten times. What it binds is not known. Germline V gene data show CDR1 as MGHRA and CDR2 as YSYEKL. The CDR3 runs to 15 residues. V lost 1 base, J lost 3 bases, and 12 bases lay in between. The V gene is TRBV4-1, the J gene TRBJ1-2, with a weak D call TRBD1 (5 bases). The receptor was isolated from a man aged 30 to 39 with multiple sclerosis. Sequences were obtained from PBMCs. Here the CDR3 reads CASSQGAGYDYGYTF. The CDR3 DNA sequence: TGCGCCAGCAGCCAAGGGGCAGGGTACGACTATGGCTACACCTTC.